The source of this TCR beta chain is a study of Graves' ophthalmopathy and Graves' hyperthyroidism (dated by TCRdb to the late 2010s). Notes on the research overall: Hyperthyroidism was defined as stable when no progression to ophthalmopathy occurred within 18 months of follow-up. TCR beta repertoire signatures were used to distinguish Graves' ophthalmopathy from Graves' hyperthyroidism and to predict progression to ophthalmopathy. In total, 120 to 150 blood samples were TCR-sequenced: around 42 ophthalmopathy, some 75 hyperthyroidism and some 17 hyperthyroidism-to-ophthalmopathy patients. To explore V-J signatures that distinguish ophthalmopathy from hyperthyroidism, a discovery set of about 99 patients was enrolled, made up of 40 to 45 with ophthalmopathy and fewer than 60 with stable hyperthyroidism. An independent validation cohort comprised fewer than 20 hyperthyroidism patients and some 16 patients who later progressed from hyperthyroidism to ophthalmopathy. In five to seven hyperthyroidism patients, T-cell repertoires of thyroid tissue and blood were compared. Following sample collection, hyperthyroidism patients were given methimazole at a starting dose of 30 mg daily, and ophthalmopathy patients were given high-dose intravenous methylprednisolone.

The hyperthyroidism patients were 18 to 65 years old and newly diagnosed, with a disease duration of less than 2 months. Patients were excluded if they had other autoimmune diseases, uncontrolled infections, pregnancy or lactation. Clinical symptoms, serum thyroxine, TRAb, thyroid ultrasound and orbital computed tomography were used for diagnosis. Total RNA was extracted with Trizol reagent and quality-checked on an Agilent 2100 Bioanalyzer. Results and caveats for the whole study, not just this receptor: Most expanded thyroid clonotypes with frequency above 0.001 were also detected in blood, suggesting blood repertoires may reflect the thyroid immune response. In validation, the model predicted ophthalmopathy progression with more than 70% sensitivity and 72% to 80% specificity; some 13 predicted patients were CT-confirmed with GO in a median of about 6.1 months. Sample size was not predetermined statistically, and investigators were not blinded to group allocation. In cross-validation, the 13-signature model distinguished ophthalmopathy from stable hyperthyroidism with 85% to 90% sensitivity and almost 83% specificity, and in the test set the corresponding values were about 80% and 75%.

CDR1 and CDR2, per the germline V gene, are SNHLY and FYNNEI. From the cysteine up to the phenylalanine, the CDR3 has a length of 15 residues. The sequence is cut down to CDR3 DNA, 45 bases in frame from base 1. As for this clonotype: Its recognized antigen is unknown. There are no base qualities to consult, and no much larger clone falls within one base.

TCR beta CDR3 regions were amplified from RNA transcripts for repertoire sequencing. HTBI primers and the Qiagen OneStep RT-PCR kit were used in a first-round RT-PCR, which was followed by a second-round multiplex PCR, size selection and purification. Sequencing of the libraries was carried out on an Illumina HiSeq2000 in paired-end mode with 100 bp reads. The authors processed their data as follows. Reads were processed with SOAPnuke, discarding reads with adapters, uncalled bases, mean Phred below 15, or no exact constant-primer or identifier match. COPE v1.2.5 was used to merge the high-quality paired reads. Each unique nucleotide sequence was defined as a clonotype, and clonotypes were aligned to IMGT TRB V, D and J references with MiTCR v1.1. Only V-J combinations with frequency above 0.0001 were analysed, covering over 99% of repertoires. A TCR clonal expansion and chaos score per V-J combination was defined as the ratio of F50 clonal expansion to chaos observed in the TCRdist matrix. Welch's t-statistics and random forest were used to narrow the features down to about a dozen V-J combinations, which were then fed into a naive Bayes classifier. Thyroid-blood repertoire similarity was quantified with the Morisita-Horn index. TCRdb's own reprocessing of the public reads used fastp at Q25 and MiXCR and kept productive beta chains. All rows with the same CDR3 protein become a single entry with the most common DNA and genes. For this entry, the V and J calls and clone size follow TCRdb and not the study's own pipeline. The sample table lists around 520,000 distinct CDR3 sequences, approximately 37% of them with a count of one. Together, the top ten hold 4% to 5% of the sample.

The TCR originated in an adult man with Graves' hyperthyroidism. Sequencing was done on a sample of peripheral blood or thyroid tissue (not recorded which). The sequence links TRBV2 to TRBJ1-1; the best D guess is TRBD1, with 5 bases matching. The J call is in doubt because the DNA end fits TRBJ2-3 better. The base sequence is TGTGCCAGCAGTGTGCCAGGGCAGGTCCCAGATACGCAGTATTTT. Protein translation: CASSVPGQVPDTQYF.